This T cell receptor (beta chain) was documented in a study of shared clonotypes between healthy human individuals. Study-wide results and caveats: Sequencing depth was expected to affect clonotype sharing among donors. Naive subsets usually exceeded memory subsets in estimated richness.

This clone came up once. The target antigen is unknown. Produced via immunoSEQ multiplex PCR; TCRdb's table is partial and in-frame only. This repertoire shows some 350,000 clones, about 74% found once; its top ten account for approximately 10%. Germline lookup yields CDR1 PRHDT and CDR2 FYEKMQ (reference sequence). Trimming removed 5 bases at V and 4 bases at J, with 14 bases between. The CDR3 length is 15 residues. The TCR comes from a man aged 30 to 45 in good health. The sequenced sample was memory CD4+ T cells sorted from blood. Subset noted: CD45RA-negative fraction. The V and J genes are TRBV13 and TRBJ2-2; D not resolved. The CDR3 sequence is CASSPGLGPTGELFF. CDR3 in DNA: TGTGCCAGCAGCCCGGGTCTGGGTCCCACCGGGGAGCTGTTTTTT.